This T cell receptor beta chain was retrieved from a study of primary melanoma T cells and metastatic recurrence. Study information: These T2 to T4 primary melanomas had thickness greater than 1 mm.

With regard to this clone: Its antigen is unidentified.

Measured with immunoSEQ multiplex PCR; TCRdb has only the in-frame clones, and not every one. This table holds over a thousand clones, about three quarters found once. The study's findings and limits: T-cell fraction reportedly outperformed other histopathological variables added to thickness. A tumor T-cell fraction above 20% appeared protective.

The CDR3 loop spans 15 amino acids. The rearrangement links TRBV1 to TRBJ1-1; the tabulated D call, TRBD1, remains unverified against the DNA. TRBV1 counts as a pseudogene. The source material was melanoma tumor tissue. The sequence derives from a human donor with melanoma. This chain's CDR3 is CASSPDDRVYTEAFF. The CDR3 DNA sequence: TGCGCCAGCAGCCCAGACGACAGGGTATACACTGAAGCTTTCTTT.